Sequencing of this T cell receptor beta chain was carried out in a study of blood T cell repertoires in COVID-19. Study details: Acute and convalescent COVID-19 samples came from the United States, Italy and Spain. Nucleic acid was either cDNA or gDNA, and it came from T cells, B-cell-depleted T cells, or PBMCs.

V lost 6 bases to trimming and J lost 8 bases; unmatched junction nucleotides: 13. Looked up from germline, CDR1 is MNHEY and CDR2 is SVGAGI. This CDR3 region has 15 residues. The Seattle patients joined while their infection was active and were tracked longitudinally afterward. As originally analysed: Quantification of nucleated cells was approximated via reference gene primer amplification. Here immunoSEQ multiplex PCR was the method, and the copy in TCRdb shows in-frame clones only, minus some. V and J calls and clone size come straight from that table; D and trimming were deduced from the DNA. Counted here are approximately 75,000 clones, around nine tenths occurring once; the ten biggest clones make up 6.3%.

The chain links TRBV6-5 to TRBJ1-2; 9 positions match TRBD1. The sequenced sample was peripheral blood. The TCR sequence derives from a man of 80 years or more with COVID-19, enrolled during active disease. The chain's CDR3 is CASRSPGQGPAGYTF. CDR3 nucleotide sequence: TGTGCCAGCAGATCTCCGGGACAGGGCCCTGCGGGCTACACCTTC.